This T cell receptor beta chain was identified during a study of response to subunit inactivated influenza vaccine. Between the trimmed V and J ends, which lost 1 base and 7 bases, there was a span of 13 bases. This CDR3 is 14 amino acids long. Germline V CDR1 and CDR2: SGHAT, FQNNGV. MiXCR, applied by TCRdb to the RT-PCR reads, yields one record per CDR3 protein. This sample has 150,000 to 200,000 distinct CDR3 sequences, with 12% found just once. This sample also belongs to another study, concerning T cells expressing NK-cell markers. From that report: It was by 5'RACE template switching with UMIs that TCR beta cDNA was made. Eight donors were sequenced, of whom seven were HCMV-seropositive, while the remaining one was HCMV-seronegative. Several experiments confined sorting to alpha-beta TCR T cells with an anti-gamma-delta TCR antibody. In a handful of donors, dominant clonotypes made up roughly 28.3-65% of CD3+CD56-NKG2C+ cells.

The specimen was CD8+ T cells sorted from PBMCs, collected 11 to 12 days after vaccination. The clonotype comes from a man aged 45-65 years who received an inactivated influenza vaccine. The V gene is TRBV11-2, the J gene TRBJ1-2; D unclear. CDR3: CASSLVGWGPGYTF. CDR3 bases: TGTGCCAGCAGCTTAGTGGGGTGGGGTCCTGGCTACACCTTC. The variable domain in full, completed from reference TRBV11-2 and TRBJ1-2, reads EAGVAQSPRYKIIEKRQSVAFWCNPISGHATLYWYQQILGQGPKLLIQFQNNGVVDDSQLPKDRFSAERLKGVDSTLKIQPAKLEDSAVYLCASSLVGWGPGYTFGSGTRLTVV.